This TCR beta chain was obtained from a study of blood T cell repertoires in COVID-19. Repertoires were generated with immunoSEQ multiplex PCR, while TCRdb's copy carries only in-frame clones and drops some. The profile covers 430,000 or so clones, with approximately 88% appearing a single time and 1.5% to 2% taken by the ten largest. The CDR3 covers 15 residues. V shed 1 base and J shed 9 bases, with 17 bases lying between them. Germline assignment: CDR1 SGHRS and CDR2 YFSETQ. The sequencing sample was made of PBMCs or T cells enriched from blood (not recorded which). V is TRBV5-1 and J is TRBJ2-1; unclear D gene. The receptor was isolated from a woman aged 40 to 50 who had recovered from COVID-19. This CDR3 reads CASSLTLRLKVEQFF. CDR3 nucleotides: TGCGCCAGCAGCTTGACTTTACGACTTAAAGTTGAGCAGTTCTTC.